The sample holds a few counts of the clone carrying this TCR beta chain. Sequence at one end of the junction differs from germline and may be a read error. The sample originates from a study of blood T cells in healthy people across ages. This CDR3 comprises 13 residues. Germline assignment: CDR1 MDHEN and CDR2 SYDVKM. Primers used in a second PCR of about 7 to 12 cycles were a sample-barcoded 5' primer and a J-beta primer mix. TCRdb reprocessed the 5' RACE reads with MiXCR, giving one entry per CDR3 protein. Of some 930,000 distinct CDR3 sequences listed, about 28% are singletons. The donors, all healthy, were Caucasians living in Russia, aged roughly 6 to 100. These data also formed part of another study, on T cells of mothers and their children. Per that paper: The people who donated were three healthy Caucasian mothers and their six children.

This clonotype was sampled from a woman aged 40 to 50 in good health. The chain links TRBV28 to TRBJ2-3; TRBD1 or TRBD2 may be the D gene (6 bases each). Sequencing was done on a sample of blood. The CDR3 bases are TGTGCCAGCAGTATGCGGGACACAGGTACGCAGTATTTT. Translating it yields CASSMRDTGTQYF.